These T cell receptor beta chains were read from a single sample in a study of T cells in localized non-small cell lung cancer. The repertoire was sequenced with immunoSEQ multiplex PCR; TCRdb's copy has only in-frame clones and lacks some. Here the sample spans about 79,000 clones, about 88% being singletons. The sample was peripheral blood, taken before any cancer treatment. These receptors all come from a woman aged 40-69 years with stage I squamous cell lung carcinoma. CDR3s include the opening cysteine and the closing phenylalanine or tryptophan. The D gene is left open where the match is weak. Size tells how often a clone was seen (once, few, many) or the class of an expanded clone, and some rows leave it out.

TRBV7-9	once	TRBJ1-2	NA	CASSSPGRGGYTF	TGTGCCAGCAGCTCGCCAGGGCGTGGTGGCTACACCTTC
TRBV7-2	NA	TRBJ2-5	TRBD2	CASSLRGGKETQYF	TGTGCCAGCAGCTTACGGGGGGGCAAGGAGACCCAGTACTTC
TRBV7-9	NA	TRBJ1-1	NA	CASSLYGTEAFF	TGTGCCAGCAGCTTATATGGCACTGAAGCTTTCTTT
TRBV11-3	NA	TRBJ2-2	TRBD2	CASSREDGELFF	TGTGCCAGCAGTCGGGAGGACGGGGAGCTGTTTTTT
TRBV10-1	NA	TRBJ2-1	NA	CASQSWRGPFYNEQFF	TGCGCCAGCCAGAGCTGGCGGGGGCCTTTCTACAATGAGCAGTTCTTC
TRBV18	NA	TRBJ1-2	NA	CASISEYTDGYTF	TGTGCCAGCATCTCGGAATACACTGATGGCTACACCTTC
TRBV6-5	NA	TRBJ2-5	NA	CASTDRRTQETQYF	TGTGCCAGCACCGACCGACGGACCCAAGAGACCCAGTACTTC
TRBV6-5	NA	TRBJ2-6	NA	CASHTPGGANVLTF	TGTGCCAGCCATACGCCGGGGGGGGCCAACGTCCTGACTTTC
TRBV4-2	NA	TRBJ2-3	TRBD2	CASSQESGLAGGQDTQYF	TGTGCCAGCAGCCAAGAATCAGGACTAGCGGGGGGGCAAGATACGCAGTATTTT
TRBV25-1	once	TRBJ2-2	TRBD1	CASRKTGVNGELFF	TGTGCCAGCAGGAAGACAGGGGTAAACGGGGAGCTGTTTTTT
TRBV19	few	TRBJ1-1	TRBD1	CASGDRDTEAFF	TGTGCCAGTGGGGACAGGGACACTGAAGCTTTCTTT
TRBV19	once	TRBJ1-1	TRBD1	CASSYDSGQGRAEAFF	TGTGCCAGTAGCTACGATTCGGGACAGGGAAGGGCTGAAGCTTTCTTT
TRBV4-1	NA	TRBJ1-4	NA	CASSQDWGNEKLFF	TGCGCCAGCAGCCAAGATTGGGGAAATGAAAAACTGTTTTTT
TRBV28	NA	TRBJ1-2	NA	CASSLDGNYGYTF	TGTGCCAGCAGTTTGGACGGGAACTATGGCTACACCTTC
TRBV6-6	NA	TRBJ1-5	NA	CASRYPGLNNQPQHF	TGTGCCAGCAGGTACCCGGGACTGAATAATCAGCCCCAGCATTTT
TRBV2	few	TRBJ1-6	NA	CASRRDGTPPLHF	TGTGCCAGCAGGAGGGACGGTACGCCACCCCTCCACTTT
TRBV10-3	NA	TRBJ2-1	TRBD2	CASGLASSYNEQFF	TGTGCCTCCGGACTAGCGAGCTCCTACAATGAGCAGTTCTTC
TRBV7-8	NA	TRBJ2-5	NA	CASSSGVGETQYF	TGTGCCAGCAGCTCAGGGGTTGGCGAGACCCAGTACTTC
TRBV5-4	NA	TRBJ2-7	TRBD2	CASSSSGRTYEQYF	TGTGCCAGCAGCTCTAGCGGGCGAACCTACGAGCAGTACTTC
TRBV18	NA	TRBJ1-4	TRBD1	CASSPTGDNEKLFF	TGTGCCAGCTCACCGACAGGGGATAATGAAAAACTGTTTTTT
TRBV5-6	NA	TRBJ1-5	TRBD1	CASSSGQGAFNQPQHF	TGTGCCAGCAGCTCGGGACAGGGGGCCTTCAATCAGCCCCAGCATTTT
TRBV10-1	NA	TRBJ2-2	NA	CASSELQGVNTGELFF	TGCGCCAGCAGTGAGCTCCAGGGAGTAAACACCGGGGAGCTGTTTTTT
TRBV7-9	NA	TRBJ1-1	NA	CASGPQGNMNTEAFF	TGTGCCAGCGGCCCGCAGGGGAACATGAACACTGAAGCTTTCTTT
TRBV6-5	many	TRBJ1-2	NA	CASSYRLDTGYTF	TGTGCCAGCAGTTACAGGTTGGATACTGGCTACACCTTC
TRBV2	once	TRBJ1-2	NA	CASSGPEDTF	TGTGCCAGCAGTGGACCGGAGGACACCTTC
TRBV5-1	NA	TRBJ2-2	NA	CASSENSNTGELFF	TGCGCCAGCAGCGAAAACAGTAACACCGGGGAGCTGTTTTTT
TRBV6-5	few	TRBJ2-7	TRBD1	CASSQTGTGPYEQYF	TGTGCCAGCAGCCAAACCGGGACAGGTCCCTACGAGCAGTACTTC
TRBV5-4	NA	TRBJ1-4	NA	CASSSGSTKGEKLFF	TGTGCCAGCAGCTCTGGGTCCACGAAGGGGGAAAAACTGTTTTTT
TRBV28	few	TRBJ1-5	NA	CASSSPGAGRSNQPQHF	TGTGCCAGCAGTTCCCCCGGGGCAGGCCGGAGCAATCAGCCCCAGCATTTT
TRBV19	NA	TRBJ1-3	NA	CASSIGPNSGNTIYF	TGTGCCAGTAGTATCGGCCCGAACTCTGGAAACACCATATATTTT
TRBV30	NA	TRBJ2-7	NA	CAWSVQEGAYEQYF	TGTGCCTGGAGTGTACAGGAGGGGGCCTACGAGCAGTACTTC
TRBV29-1	NA	TRBJ2-7	TRBD1	CSARVNRGNEQYF	TGCAGCGCAAGGGTTAACAGGGGGAACGAGCAGTACTTC
TRBV27	NA	TRBJ2-3	NA	CASSPLQGIRGTDTQYF	TGTGCCAGCAGTCCCCTACAAGGAATACGGGGGACAGATACGCAGTATTTT
TRBV25-1	NA	TRBJ1-1	NA	CASSESLVGNTEAFF	TGTGCCAGCAGTGAATCCCTCGTCGGCAACACTGAAGCTTTCTTT
TRBV5-1	once	TRBJ1-2	TRBD1	CASSSSPGTGYGYTF	TGCGCCAGCAGCTCCAGCCCCGGGACAGGGTATGGCTACACCTTC
TRBV7-2	NA	TRBJ2-5	TRBD2	CASRLRGEETQYF	TGTGCCAGCAGGTTACGGGGGGAGGAGACCCAGTACTTC
TRBV5-1	NA	TRBJ1-6	NA	CASRQRDNSPLHF	TGCGCCAGCAGACAGCGCGATAATTCACCCCTCCACTTT
TRBV9	NA	TRBJ2-5	NA	CASSVTGVQETQYF	TGTGCCAGCAGCGTGACAGGAGTCCAAGAGACCCAGTACTTC
TRBV5-5	NA	TRBJ1-4	NA	CASSLWRQEKLFF	TGTGCCAGCAGCTTGTGGAGACAGGAAAAACTGTTTTTT
TRBV7-2	NA	TRBJ2-7	NA	CASSSAYGTSHEQYF	TGTGCCAGCAGCTCCGCTTACGGAACTAGCCACGAGCAGTACTTC
TRBV19	NA	TRBJ2-1	TRBD2	CASTRGLAGANEQFF	TGTGCCAGTACCAGGGGGCTAGCGGGGGCCAATGAGCAGTTCTTC
TRBV15	NA	TRBJ1-5	NA	CATSRGELYGQHF	TGTGCCACCAGCAGAGGGGAATTATACGGACAGCATTTT
TRBV7-2	NA	TRBJ2-7	TRBD2	CASSLAGGTYEQYF	TGTGCCAGCAGCCTAGCGGGGGGAACCTACGAGCAGTACTTC
TRBV7-3	NA	TRBJ2-3	NA	CASSLSGFGTDTQYF	TGTGCCAGCAGCTTATCGGGCTTCGGCACAGATACGCAGTATTTT
TRBV4-3	NA	TRBJ1-1	NA	CASRSYTEAFF	TGCGCCAGCAGGAGTTACACTGAAGCTTTCTTT
TRBV12-5	NA	TRBJ1-5	NA	CASGLSDQPQHF	TGTGCTAGTGGTTTGTCCGATCAGCCCCAGCATTTT
TRBV2	NA	TRBJ1-4	NA	CASRRWQDNEKLFF	TGTGCCAGTCGCAGGTGGCAGGATAATGAAAAACTGTTTTTT
TRBV5-1	NA	TRBJ2-2	NA	CASSPSRQDGELFF	TGCGCCAGCAGCCCCTCGAGACAGGACGGGGAGCTGTTTTTT